The 10 T cell receptor beta chains listed next were all sequenced from one sample in a study of T-cell reconstitution after alpha-beta-depleted transplantation in children. Library preparation (for TCRbeta) was performed with unique molecular identifiers. A single record per CDR3 protein comes from TCRdb applying MiXCR to the PCR reads. The sample shows around 530,000 distinct CDR3 sequences, 30% to 35% of them seen only once. The starting material was PBMCs from the stem cell graft donor, obtained from the stem cell graft. These receptors came from a human donor who donated a stem cell graft to a child with aplastic anemia.

V usage is TRBV27 and J usage is TRBJ1-2; perhaps TRBD1 as D (6 bases). Looked up from germline, CDR1 is MNHEY and CDR2 is SMNVEV (reference sequence). The CDR3 spans 16 residues. V lost 3 bases and J 2 bases, leaving 16 bases between the germline ends. CDR3 nucleotides: TGTGCCAGCAGTTTTTCAACTACAGGGTCCAACTATGGCTACACCTTC. Translation gives CASSFSTTGSNYGYTF.

V is TRBV7-8 and J is TRBJ2-7, with TRBD1 identical over 7 bases. Trimming removed 5 bases from V and 3 bases from J; junction bases left unmatched: 10. The V gene's germline CDR1 is SGHVS and CDR2 FQNEAQ. The CDR3 length is 15 residues. The CDR3 is CASSAGQANIYEQYF. The CDR3 nucleotides are TGTGCCAGCAGCGCCGGACAGGCGAACATCTACGAGCAGTACTTC.

This chain links TRBV7-8 with TRBJ2-1; TRBD1 or TRBD2 may be the D gene (5 bases each). V was clipped by 3 bases and J by 5 bases, with 8 bases between them. Germline assignment: CDR1 SGHVS and CDR2 FQNEAQ. The CDR3 runs to 13 residues. CDR3 sequence reads: CASSFGADNEQFF. CDR3 DNA sequence: TGTGCCAGCAGCTTCGGGGCAGACAATGAGCAGTTCTTC.

V usage is TRBV5-1 and J usage is TRBJ1-5, with TRBD1 identical over 7 bases. Per the germline V gene, CDR1 is SGHRS and CDR2 is YFSETQ. The CDR3 consists of 16 residues. Trimming took 0 bases from V and 4 from J; bases not matched to a gene: 7. The CDR3 nucleotides are TGCGCCAGCAGCTTGGGGGACGCAGGGGGGAATCAGCCCCAGCATTTT. It codes for CASSLGDAGGNQPQHF.

This chain uses TRBV7-9 with TRBJ1-2; D remains ambiguous. The CDR3 totals 16 residues. Trimming removed 1 base at V and 7 bases at J, with 19 bases between. Germline V gene data show CDR1 as SEHNR and CDR2 as FQNEAQ (reference sequence). CDR3: CASSLEGGYVIGGYTF. The CDR3 DNA sequence: TGTGCCAGCAGCTTAGAAGGCGGGTACGTGATCGGTGGCTACACCTTC.

The CDR3 DNA reads as TGTGCCAGCAGCCTCGCCCTTGGGTGGGTAGCGGGTAACACCGGGGAGCTGTTTTTT. Protein: CASSLALGWVAGNTGELFF. The gene calls are TRBV12-3 or TRBV12-4 and TRBJ2-2; 7 bases map to TRBD2. The CDR3 spans 19 residues. After removal of 6 bases from V and 2 bases from J, the junction contained 18 bases not matched to a gene.

The J gene is TRBJ2-5, the V gene TRBV2; 8 bases are shared with TRBD2. V lost 4 bases, J lost 5 bases, and 9 bases stayed unmatched. CDR1 is SNHLY, CDR2 FYNNEI, per germline. The CDR3 is 15 amino acids. The DNA for the CDR3 is TGTGCCAGCAGTGTGCGGCCGGGACTAGGGGAGACCCAGTACTTC. Protein product: CASSVRPGLGETQYF.

This clonotype came up a few times. The chain combines TRBV24-1 with TRBJ1-5; maybe TRBD1 (6 bases). Germline values: CDR1 KGHDR, CDR2 SFDVKD. The CDR3 has 14 amino acids. V was cut by 6 bases and J by 2 bases, with 10 bases left in between. CDR3 amino acids: CATSQGSGNQPQHF. CDR3 nucleotide sequence: TGTGCCACCAGTCAGGGGTCAGGCAATCAGCCCCAGCATTTT.

V and J are TRBV7-2 and TRBJ1-2; D not resolved. Germline values: CDR1 SGHTA, CDR2 FQGNSA. The CDR3 spans 15 residues. Trimming left V 1 base short and J 0 bases short, with 9 bases between. CDR3 region: CASSLGVGTNYGYTF. CDR3 sequence (DNA): TGTGCCAGCAGCTTAGGTGTGGGGACTAACTATGGCTACACCTTC.

The chain uses TRBV5-8 and TRBJ2-5; D is perhaps TRBD1 or TRBD2 (5 bases each). V was clipped by 4 bases and J by 4 bases, with 20 bases between them. The length of the CDR3 is 16 residues. The germline gives CDR1 SGHTS, CDR2 YDEGEE. CDR3 DNA: TGTGCCAGCAGCCATACCGGGACCCCCGAGGGAGAGACCCAGTACTTC. Protein sequence: CASSHTGTPEGETQYF.